These T cell receptor beta chains were read from a single sample in a study of siplizumab effects on memory and regulatory T cells. Method: immunoSEQ multiplex PCR; TCRdb's copy keeps in-frame clones and lacks some. The sample gives 55,000 to 70,000 clones, approximately 93% of which show up once; 30% to 40% is in the top ten. The sequenced sample consisted of CD8+ T cells sorted from blood. Source of these receptors: a human donor in good health. Each CDR3 is given with its conserved first and last residue. Each record gives: J gene, V gene, clone size, D gene, CDR3 DNA, CDR3 protein. A D gene is named only where the DNA matches it firmly. Size values are once, few and many counts, or a class for expanded clones, and some rows have none.

J gene: TRBJ2-1; V gene: TRBV7-9; clone size: NA; D gene: TRBD2; CDR3 DNA: TGTGCCAGCAGCTTAGGCCTCGGGAGCGGGAGCTCCTACAATGAGCAGTTCTTC; CDR3 protein: CASSLGLGSGSSYNEQFF
J gene: TRBJ1-1; V gene: TRBV10-1; clone size: few; D gene: TRBD1; CDR3 DNA: TGCGCCAGCATTAGACAGGGTAACACTGAAGCTTTCTTT; CDR3 protein: CASIRQGNTEAFF
J gene: TRBJ2-2; V gene: TRBV27; clone size: NA; D gene: NA; CDR3 DNA: TGTGCCAGCAGGGATTTTACCGGGGAGCTGTTTTTT; CDR3 protein: CASRDFTGELFF
J gene: TRBJ1-1; V gene: TRBV4-1; clone size: NA; D gene: NA; CDR3 DNA: TGCGCCAGCAGCCAAGTACAGCTGCTGAACACTGAAGCTTTCTTT; CDR3 protein: CASSQVQLLNTEAFF
J gene: TRBJ2-7; V gene: TRBV6-1; clone size: NA; D gene: TRBD2; CDR3 DNA: TGTGCCAGCAGTAAGACTAGCGGGAGGTTCTACGAGCAGTACTTC; CDR3 protein: CASSKTSGRFYEQYF
J gene: TRBJ1-2; V gene: TRBV29-1; clone size: few; D gene: NA; CDR3 DNA: TGCAGCGTTGACCACTATGGCTACACCTTC; CDR3 protein: CSVDHYGYTF
J gene: TRBJ2-5; V gene: TRBV30; clone size: NA; D gene: NA; CDR3 DNA: TGTGCCTGGAGTTCAGGCGAAGAGACCCAGTACTTC; CDR3 protein: CAWSSGEETQYF
J gene: TRBJ2-1; V gene: TRBV9; clone size: NA; D gene: TRBD2; CDR3 DNA: TGTGCCAGCAGCGTAGAATCTGGTGGGACTAATTCCTACAATGAGCAGTTCTTC; CDR3 protein: CASSVESGGTNSYNEQFF
J gene: TRBJ2-1; V gene: TRBV9; clone size: NA; D gene: TRBD2; CDR3 DNA: TGTGCCAGCAGCGCTTCCGGGACTAGCTACTACAATGAGCAGTTCTTC; CDR3 protein: CASSASGTSYYNEQFF
J gene: TRBJ1-2; V gene: TRBV27; clone size: NA; D gene: TRBD1; CDR3 DNA: TGTGCCAGTAGGGTTGCGACAGGGGGCGGCTATGGCTACACCTTC; CDR3 protein: CASRVATGGGYGYTF
J gene: TRBJ2-1; V gene: TRBV27; clone size: once; D gene: NA; CDR3 DNA: TGTGCCAGCAGTTTAAGGGACGGAACCTACAATGAGCAGTTCTTC; CDR3 protein: CASSLRDGTYNEQFF
J gene: TRBJ1-2; V gene: TRBV5-5; clone size: NA; D gene: NA; CDR3 DNA: TGTGCCAGCAGCTTGGATTGGGGGTACTATGGCTACACCTTC; CDR3 protein: CASSLDWGYYGYTF
J gene: TRBJ1-1; V gene: TRBV19; clone size: NA; D gene: NA; CDR3 DNA: TGTGCCAGTAGTATCTGGGGGGGCACTGAAGCTTTCTTT; CDR3 protein: CASSIWGGTEAFF
J gene: TRBJ2-3; V gene: TRBV4-1; clone size: NA; D gene: TRBD2; CDR3 DNA: TGCGCCAGCAGCCAGATGGGGGGGTGGGATACGCAGTATTTT; CDR3 protein: CASSQMGGWDTQYF